These 26 T cell receptor beta chains were all obtained from the same sample, sequenced in a study of CD8 T cells in Susac syndrome. With random hexamers, roughly 0.45 to 1 ug RNA was reverse transcribed. TCRdb passed the immunoSEQ multiplex PCR reads through MiXCR, listing each CDR3 protein once. This sample yields 170,000 or so distinct CDR3 sequences, of which approximately 93% are seen a single time; under 0.095% belongs to the top ten. The sequencing sample was made of CD4+ T cells from PBMCs. These receptors all come from a human donor with multiple sclerosis.

CDR3 nucleotides: TGTGCCTGGAGTCGTACAGGGGCGAGCTCCTATAATTCACCCCTCCACTTT. It translates to CAWSRTGASSYNSPLHF. The rearrangement joins TRBV30 to TRBJ1-6; the match to TRBD1 covers 7 bases. CDR3 size: 17 residues. The V segment lost 2 bases and the J segment 0 bases; nucleotides outside the gene matches: 7. The germline CDR1 and CDR2 sequences are GTSNPN and SVGIG (reference sequence). The full variable domain, in which reference TRBV30 and TRBJ1-6 provide the parts outside the CDR3, is SQTIHQWPATLVQPVGSPLSLECTVEGTSNPNLYWYRQAAGRGLQLLFYSVGIGQISSEVPQNLSASRPQDRQFILSSKKLLLSDSGFYLCAWSRTGASSYNSPLHFGNGTRLTVT.

The CDR3 sequence is CASSQRDYNSPLHF. The CDR3 DNA is TGTGCCAGCAGCCAAAGGGATTATAATTCACCCCTCCACTTT. The chain couples TRBV3-1 to TRBJ1-6; D gene unclear. Trimming stripped 2 bases from V and 4 bases from J, with 6 bases between. The germline V gene has CDR1 LGHDT and CDR2 YNNKEL (reference sequence). This CDR3 is built from 14 residues.

The gene calls are TRBV24-1 and TRBJ2-1; TRBD2 agrees at 9 bases. The length of the CDR3 is 17 residues. Trimming at V came to 3 bases and at J to 2 bases, leaving 7 bases not matched to a gene. CDR1 KGHDR and CDR2 SFDVKD come from the germline V gene. CDR3 in amino acids: CATSDQTTSGTYNEQFF. The DNA for the CDR3 is TGTGCCACCAGTGATCAAACGACTAGCGGAACCTACAATGAGCAGTTCTTC.

The chain links TRBV20-1 to TRBJ1-2, with D possibly being TRBD1 (5 bases). V lost 0 bases and J 4 bases, leaving 12 bases between the germline ends. The germline V gene has CDR1 DFQATT and CDR2 SNEGSKA (reference sequence). CDR3 length: 14 amino acids. The CDR3 is CSARERGGFYGYTF. CDR3 DNA sequence: TGCAGTGCTAGAGAAAGGGGCGGCTTCTATGGCTACACCTTC.

The V call is TRBV7-3, the J call TRBJ2-3; 8 positions agree with TRBD2. The CDR3 spans 14 residues. V lost 5 bases, J lost 6 bases, and 7 bases stayed unmatched. Looked up from germline, CDR1 is SGHTA and CDR2 is FQGTGA. CDR3 sequence reads: CASSVSGMTDTQYF. The CDR3, as DNA: TGTGCCAGCAGCGTTAGCGGGATGACGGATACGCAGTATTTT. The full variable domain, in which reference TRBV7-3 and TRBJ2-3 provide the parts outside the CDR3, is GAGVSQTPSNKVTEKGKYVELRCDPISGHTALYWYRQSLGQGPEFLIYFQGTGAADDSGLPNDRFFAVRPEGSVSTLKIQRTERGDSAVYLCASSVSGMTDTQYFGPGTRLTVL.

This clonotype was seen a single time. The J gene is TRBJ1-2, the V gene TRBV19, with TRBD1 matching over 7 bases. V dropped 4 bases and J dropped 6; count of bases not matched to a gene: 5. The CDR3 has 13 residues. Germline CDR1 LNHDA, CDR2 SQIVND (reference sequence). The CDR3 protein is CASSNRGNHGYTF. CDR3 DNA sequence: TGTGCCAGTAGTAACAGGGGCAATCATGGCTACACCTTC.

This clonotype was observed a single time. The chain has TRBV7-2 and TRBJ2-5, with D possibly being TRBD1 (8 bases). CDR3 length equals 14 residues. Germline V lookup: CDR1 SGHTA, CDR2 FQGNSA. V gave up 5 bases and J gave up 5 bases, with 15 bases separating them. CDR3 coding DNA: TGTGCCAGCAGCCCACAGGGGGGGACTGAGACCCAGTACTTC. Amino acids: CASSPQGGTETQYF.

CDR3 nucleotide sequence: TGTGCCAGCAGCGCCATGTTAGAACAGGGGTACACTGAAGCTTTCTTT. Translation gives CASSAMLEQGYTEAFF. The chain carries TRBV9 and TRBJ1-1; 7 positions agree with TRBD1. CDR1 is SGDLS, CDR2 YYNGEE, per germline. V shed 3 bases, J shed 3 bases, and the junction held 11 bases outside the gene matches. The CDR3 is 16 residues long. Combining the CDR3 with reference TRBV9 and TRBJ1-1 gives the whole variable domain DSGVTQTPKHLITATGQRVTLRCSPRSGDLSVYWYQQSLDQGLQFLIQYYNGEERAKGNILERFSAQQFPDLHSELNLSSLELGDSALYFCASSAMLEQGYTEAFFGQGTRLTVV.

CDR3 DNA sequence: TGCGCCAGCACGTGGGACAATGAAAAACTGTTTTTT. Protein product: CASTWDNEKLFF. The chain uses TRBV5-1 and TRBJ1-4; TRBD1 is a possible D gene (5 bases). Germline V gene sequence: CDR1 SGHRS, CDR2 YFSETQ. Trimming shortened V by 6 bases and J by 5 bases, and 8 bases separated the two germline ends. This CDR3 comprises 12 residues.

A single count supports this clonotype. The chain employs TRBV3-1 and TRBJ2-5; 10 positions match TRBD2. Germline trimming cut 3 bases from V and 0 bases from J; bases unmatched to any gene: 7. This CDR3 region has 17 residues. The germline V gene encodes CDR1 LGHDT and CDR2 YNNKEL (reference sequence). The CDR3 loop is CASSHTSGDPYQETQYF. CDR3 sequence (DNA): TGTGCCAGCAGCCACACTAGCGGGGACCCCTACCAAGAGACCCAGTACTTC.

The V gene is TRBV12-3 or TRBV12-4, the J gene TRBJ1-1; D remains ambiguous. There are 11 residues in the CDR3. The ends were cut back, 6 bases at V and 1 base at J, with 3 bases in the middle. The CDR3 is CASSPNTEAFF. CDR3 DNA sequence: TGTGCCAGCAGCCCGAACACTGAAGCTTTCTTT.

V is TRBV2 and J is TRBJ2-5, with D possibly matching TRBD2 (6 bases). Germline V CDR1 and CDR2: SNHLY, FYNNEI. The CDR3 loop spans 13 amino acids. Trimming removed 8 bases at V and 4 bases at J, with 14 bases between. In DNA, the CDR3 is TGTGCCAGCTCTAGGGACGGGGGAGAGACCCAGTACTTC. Translated: CASSRDGGETQYF.

V usage is TRBV7-3 and J usage is TRBJ2-5; possibly TRBD1 or TRBD2 for D (5 bases each). V was shortened by 5 bases and J by 4 bases, with 14 bases between the two germline ends. This CDR3 has 14 amino acids. Germline V gene lookup returns CDR1 SGHTA and CDR2 FQGTGA. CDR3 amino acids: CASSPGPHAETQYF. The CDR3 DNA reads as TGTGCCAGCAGCCCGGGACCGCACGCAGAGACCCAGTACTTC. Together with reference TRBV7-3 and TRBJ2-5, the CDR3 gives the full variable domain: GAGVSQTPSNKVTEKGKYVELRCDPISGHTALYWYRQSLGQGPEFLIYFQGTGAADDSGLPNDRFFAVRPEGSVSTLKIQRTERGDSAVYLCASSPGPHAETQYFGPGTRLLVL.

The sample holds a few counts of this clonotype. The chain is built from TRBV14 and TRBJ2-7, with D possibly TRBD2 on 5 matching bases. The germline V and J ends were trimmed by 4 bases and 0 bases, with 10 bases remaining between them. Looked up from germline, CDR1 is SGHDN and CDR2 is FVKESK. The CDR3 consists of 14 residues. CDR3 nucleotides: TGTGCCAGCAGCCTTGGACTCCTCTCCTACGAGCAGTACTTC. Protein: CASSLGLLSYEQYF.

This chain links TRBV15 with TRBJ1-4; D gene uncertain. V was trimmed by 0 bases and J by 0 bases, leaving 8 bases between them. The CDR3 length is 16 residues. Germline CDR1 LNHNV, CDR2 YYDKDF (reference sequence). The CDR3 loop is CATSRDQPSTNEKLFF. The CDR3 DNA follows: TGTGCCACCAGCAGAGATCAGCCTTCAACTAATGAAAAACTGTTTTTT.

The V call is TRBV2, the J call TRBJ2-1; D is unresolved. Deletions cut 10 bases from V and 5 bases from J, with 12 bases between. This CDR3 is built from 12 residues. Germline values: CDR1 SNHLY, CDR2 FYNNEI. This CDR3 is CATSRWDNEQFF. The CDR3 nucleotides read TGTGCCACGTCTCGCTGGGACAATGAGCAGTTCTTC.

The chain recombines TRBV29-1 with TRBJ2-3; D is uncertain. The germline gives CDR1 SQVTM, CDR2 ANQGSEA. The ends were cut back, 3 bases at V and 2 bases at J, with 6 bases in the middle. The CDR3 sequence is 12 residues long. The CDR3 reads CSVDGATDTQYF. CDR3 in DNA: TGCAGCGTTGATGGAGCCACAGATACGCAGTATTTT.

J is TRBJ2-5 and V is TRBV11-2; TRBD1 might be the D (6 bases). The germline gives CDR1 SGHAT, CDR2 FQNNGV. This CDR3 spans 12 amino acids. V gave up 6 bases and J gave up 5 bases, with 10 bases separating them. The DNA for the CDR3 is TGTGCCAGCAGAGACAGGCGGGAGACCCAGTACTTC. Its protein product is CASRDRRETQYF.

This chain uses TRBV15 with TRBJ2-5, with unresolved D. Trimming removed 0 bases at V and 3 bases at J, with 8 bases between. Per germline, CDR1 LNHNV and CDR2 YYDKDF (reference sequence). The CDR3 contains 14 residues. For the CDR3, the DNA is TGTGCCACCAGCAGAGATCGAAGGGAAGAGACCCAGTACTTC. Protein sequence: CATSRDRREETQYF.

The chain carries TRBV14 and TRBJ2-7, with 8 bases matching TRBD1. The J segment lost 5 bases and the V segment lost 2 bases, leaving 11 bases of the junction unmatched. This CDR3 contains 16 residues. From germline, CDR1 is SGHDN and CDR2 FVKESK. CDR3 DNA: TGTGCCAGCAGCCAAAACGGACAGGGAGTGGATAACGAGCAGTACTTC. Translating gives CASSQNGQGVDNEQYF.

This chain uses TRBV6-2 or TRBV6-3 with TRBJ2-1, with TRBD2 identical over 7 bases. The trim removed 6 bases at V and 7 bases at J, leaving 6 bases unmatched. Germline CDR1 and CDR2: MNHEY and SVGEGT. The CDR3 extends over 13 amino acids. CDR3 protein: CASRPSGVNEQFF. In nucleotides, the CDR3 is TGTGCCAGCAGGCCCAGCGGGGTTAATGAGCAGTTCTTC.

The J gene is TRBJ1-2, the V gene TRBV12-3 or TRBV12-4; 7 positions agree with TRBD1. With 6 bases clipped from V and 5 bases from J, the junction kept 0 bases outside the gene matches. This CDR3 contains 11 residues. This chain's CDR3 is CASRQGYGYTF. CDR3 nucleotide sequence: TGTGCCAGCAGACAGGGGTATGGCTACACCTTC.

The CDR3 nucleotides read TGTGCCAGCTCAGGACCGGGACAGGGGGTCGGAAAACTGTTTTTT. Its translation is CASSGPGQGVGKLFF. The chain employs TRBV2 and TRBJ1-4; 11 bases line up with TRBD1. After removal of 8 bases from V and 10 bases from J, the junction contained 12 bases not matched to a gene. The CDR3 spans 15 residues. CDR1 SNHLY and CDR2 FYNNEI come from the germline V gene.

The chain recombines TRBV2 with TRBJ1-1; D gene uncertain. The CDR3 is made up of 12 amino acids. V was pared by 0 bases and J by 8 bases, with 7 bases between. Germline V gene sequence: CDR1 SNHLY, CDR2 FYNNEI. This CDR3 reads CASSEAAAEAFF. The CDR3 bases are TGTGCCAGCAGTGAAGCAGCGGCCGAAGCTTTCTTT. Complete variable domain (other parts from reference TRBV2 and TRBJ1-1): EPEVTQTPSHQVTQMGQEVILRCVPISNHLYFYWYRQILGQKVEFLVSFYNNEISEKSEIFDDQFSVERPDGSNFTLKIRSTKLEDSAMYFCASSEAAAEAFFGQGTRLTVV.

This rearrangement joins TRBV20-1 to TRBJ2-2, with 16 bases lining up with TRBD2. The CDR3 has 20 amino acids. V was clipped by 0 bases and J by 4 bases; unmatched bases: 11. The germline gives CDR1 DFQATT, CDR2 SNEGSKA (reference sequence). In nucleotides, the CDR3 is TGCAGTGCTAGAGATCCCTCCGGGACTAGCGGGAGGGGGAGCACCGGGGAGCTGTTTTTT. Translating gives CSARDPSGTSGRGSTGELFF.

The CDR3 reads CASSIPGQSSYEQYF. CDR3 bases: TGTGCCAGTAGTATACCGGGACAGAGCTCCTACGAGCAGTACTTC. V gene TRBV19 combines with J gene TRBJ2-7; the match to TRBD1 covers 7 bases. J lost 0 bases, V lost 2 bases, and 4 bases had no gene match. Germline assignment: CDR1 LNHDA and CDR2 SQIVND (reference sequence). The CDR3 contains 15 residues. Drawing the rest from reference TRBV19 and TRBJ2-7, the complete variable domain is DGGITQSPKYLFRKEGQNVTLSCEQNLNHDAMYWYRQDPGQGLRLIYYSQIVNDFQKGDIAEGYSVSREKKESFPLTVTSAQKNPTAFYLCASSIPGQSSYEQYFGPGTRLTVT.